The text below deals with one T cell receptor (beta chain). It lacks a known antigen. The input lacks base qualities; no much larger clone sits a single base away. This record belongs to a study of blood T cell repertoires in COVID-19 (TCRdb year 2020). For context, the study as a whole: Collaborator samples came from the United States, Italy and Spain and covered acute and convalescent phases of COVID-19. The repertoires were released in a freely available public database intended as a resource for research on the immune response to SARS-CoV-2. The samples were drawn from two sources: the first 160 participants of the ongoing ImmuneRACE study, and 1,000 to 1,500 subjects contributed by 6 global collaborators. Subjects who had been exposed to COVID-19, were actively infected with it, or had recovered from it provided the deeply sampled blood TCRbeta repertoires that made up the dataset. A de-identified subject ID, COVID-19 status, age in years and sex were almost always included in the sample metadata. Where HLA class I and class II types were available, the types were taken from metadata supplied by the sample provider, not from assay-based typing. The prospective study material was composed of cDNA or gDNA derived from T cells, B-cell-depleted T cells, or PBMCs. Broad study findings and their caveats: How much clinical and demographic metadata was included differed by source and by participant, and the metadata was provided uncurated.

Spanning cysteine to phenylalanine, the CDR3 consists of 15 amino acids. Only the CDR3 DNA is retained, 45 bases long and in frame from the first base. The germline V gene encodes CDR1 MNHEY and CDR2 SMNVEV (reference sequence). V was cut back by 1 base and J by 2 bases, leaving a gap of 11 bases between them. Each collaborating institution followed its own protocols to collect whole blood in K2EDTA tubes. For TCRbeta analysis, collaborators shipped samples in one of three forms: frozen whole blood, isolated PBMCs, or DNA extracted from either of those sample types. TCRbeta CDR3 regions were amplified from genomic DNA by means of the immunoSEQ Assay, a bias-controlled multiplex PCR. In the paper's pipeline: Nucleated cell counts per sample were estimated from amplification of reference gene primers within the assay. Sequence reads were collapsed and filtered to measure the absolute abundance of every unique TCRbeta CDR3 rearrangement. Productive Simpson clonality was computed per sample as the square root of Simpson's diversity index over productive rearrangements. The source is immuneACCESS, and TCRdb retained only in-frame sequences with V and J called. Part of the clones is not carried over; for the studies checked, unresolved V genes explain less than half of this, and the remainder is unexplained. That table supplies the V and J calls and clone size; D and trimming were determined from the DNA. In this sample the table shows about 39,000 clones, approximately 81% of which occur a single time. The ten largest clonotypes hold 9% to 10% of the sample.

Specimen: peripheral blood. The TCR originated in a man in his 60s in a cohort sampled during active COVID-19. The rearranged chain carries TRBV27 and TRBJ2-5; the D gene is possibly TRBD1, with 5 bases matching. The DNA reads TGTGCCAGCAGTTTATTCCCCACAGGTCAAGAGACCCAGTACTTC. Its protein is CASSLFPTGQETQYF.